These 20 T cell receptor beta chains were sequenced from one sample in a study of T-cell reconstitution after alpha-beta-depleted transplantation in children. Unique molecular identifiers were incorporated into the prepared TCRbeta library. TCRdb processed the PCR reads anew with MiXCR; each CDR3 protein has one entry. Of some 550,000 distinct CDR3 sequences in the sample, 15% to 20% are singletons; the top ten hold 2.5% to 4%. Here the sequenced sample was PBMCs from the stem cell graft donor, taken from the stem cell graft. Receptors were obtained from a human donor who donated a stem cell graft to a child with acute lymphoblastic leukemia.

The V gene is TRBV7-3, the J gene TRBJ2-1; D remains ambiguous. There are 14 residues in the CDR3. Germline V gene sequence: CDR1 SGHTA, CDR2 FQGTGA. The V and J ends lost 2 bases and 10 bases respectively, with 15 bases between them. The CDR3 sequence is CASSLVQMSPEQFF. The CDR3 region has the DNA TGTGCCAGCAGCTTAGTACAGATGAGCCCCGAGCAGTTCTTC.

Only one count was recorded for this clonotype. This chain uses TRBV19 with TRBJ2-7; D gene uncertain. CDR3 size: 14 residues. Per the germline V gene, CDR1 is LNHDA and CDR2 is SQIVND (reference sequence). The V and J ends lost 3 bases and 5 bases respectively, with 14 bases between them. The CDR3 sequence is CASSIRWSGDEQYF. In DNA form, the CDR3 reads TGTGCCAGTAGTATTAGGTGGAGTGGCGACGAGCAGTACTTC. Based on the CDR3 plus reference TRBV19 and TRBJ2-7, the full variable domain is DGGITQSPKYLFRKEGQNVTLSCEQNLNHDAMYWYRQDPGQGLRLIYYSQIVNDFQKGDIAEGYSVSREKKESFPLTVTSAQKNPTAFYLCASSIRWSGDEQYFGPGTRLTVT.

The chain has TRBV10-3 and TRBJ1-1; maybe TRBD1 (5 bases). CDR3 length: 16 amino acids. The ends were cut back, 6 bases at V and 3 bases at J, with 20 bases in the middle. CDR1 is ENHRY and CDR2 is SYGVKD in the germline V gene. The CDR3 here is CAISEEFGRADTEAFF. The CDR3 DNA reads TGTGCCATCAGCGAGGAATTCGGCAGGGCCGACACTGAAGCTTTCTTT.

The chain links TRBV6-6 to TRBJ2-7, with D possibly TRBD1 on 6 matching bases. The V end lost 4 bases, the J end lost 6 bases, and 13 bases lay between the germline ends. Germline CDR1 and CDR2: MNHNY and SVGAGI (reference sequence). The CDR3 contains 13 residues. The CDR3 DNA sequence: TGTGCCAGCAGTTCACAGGGATCCGGCGAGCAGTACTTC. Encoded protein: CASSSQGSGEQYF.

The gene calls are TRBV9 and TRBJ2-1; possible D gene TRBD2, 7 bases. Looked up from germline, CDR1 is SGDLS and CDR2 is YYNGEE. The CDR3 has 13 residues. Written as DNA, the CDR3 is TGTGCTTCGGGCGGGGGCTTTCGCAATGAGCAGTTCTTC. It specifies CASGGGFRNEQFF.

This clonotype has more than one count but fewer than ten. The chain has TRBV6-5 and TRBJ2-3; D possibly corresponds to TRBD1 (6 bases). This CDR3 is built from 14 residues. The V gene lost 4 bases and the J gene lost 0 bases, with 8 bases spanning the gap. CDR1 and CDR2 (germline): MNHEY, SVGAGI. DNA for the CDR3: TGTGCCAGCAGTTCAGGACAGAGCACAGATACGCAGTATTTT. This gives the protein CASSSGQSTDTQYF.

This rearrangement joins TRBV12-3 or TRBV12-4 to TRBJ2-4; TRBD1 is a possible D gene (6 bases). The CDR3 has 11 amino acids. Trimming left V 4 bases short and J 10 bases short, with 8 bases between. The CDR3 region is CASSYTGIQYF. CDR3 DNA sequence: TGTGCCAGCAGTTATACAGGGATTCAGTACTTC.

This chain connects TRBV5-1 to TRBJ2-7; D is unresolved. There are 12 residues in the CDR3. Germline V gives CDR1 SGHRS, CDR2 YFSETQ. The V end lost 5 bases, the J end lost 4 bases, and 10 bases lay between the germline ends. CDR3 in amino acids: CASRLGPYEQYF. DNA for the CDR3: TGCGCCAGCAGACTTGGCCCTTACGAGCAGTACTTC.

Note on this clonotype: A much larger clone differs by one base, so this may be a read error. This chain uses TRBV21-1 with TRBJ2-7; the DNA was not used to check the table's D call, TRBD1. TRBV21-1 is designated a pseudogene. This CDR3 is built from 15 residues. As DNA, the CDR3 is TGTGCCAGCAGACCCCCGGGACAGGGGGCCTACGAGCAGTACTTC. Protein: CASRPPGQGAYEQYF.

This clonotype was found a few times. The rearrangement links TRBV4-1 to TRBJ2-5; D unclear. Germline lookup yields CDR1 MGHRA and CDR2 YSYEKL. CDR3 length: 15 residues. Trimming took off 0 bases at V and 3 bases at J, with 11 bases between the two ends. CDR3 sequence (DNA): TGCGCCAGCAGCCAAGATAGGACCACAGAAGAGACCCAGTACTTC. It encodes CASSQDRTTEETQYF.

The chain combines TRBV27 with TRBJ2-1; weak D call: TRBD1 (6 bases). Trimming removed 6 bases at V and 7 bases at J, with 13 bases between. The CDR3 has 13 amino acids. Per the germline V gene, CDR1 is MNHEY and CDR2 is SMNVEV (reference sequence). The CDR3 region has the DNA TGTGCCAGCAGAACACAAAGGGGGAATGAGCAGTTCTTC. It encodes CASRTQRGNEQFF.

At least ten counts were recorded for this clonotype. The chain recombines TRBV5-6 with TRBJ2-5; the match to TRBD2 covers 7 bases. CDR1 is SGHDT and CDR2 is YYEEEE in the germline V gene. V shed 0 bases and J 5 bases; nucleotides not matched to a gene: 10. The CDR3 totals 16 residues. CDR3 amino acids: CASSLGTGLPRETQYF. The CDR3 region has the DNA TGTGCCAGCAGCTTGGGGACGGGACTACCTAGGGAGACCCAGTACTTC.

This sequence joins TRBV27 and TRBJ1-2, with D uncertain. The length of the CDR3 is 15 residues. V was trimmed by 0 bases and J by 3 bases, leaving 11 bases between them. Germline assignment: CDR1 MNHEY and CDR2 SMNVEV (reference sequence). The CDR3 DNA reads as TGTGCCAGCAGTTTATCCCCCTCTGGGGACTATGGCTACACCTTC. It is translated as CASSLSPSGDYGYTF.

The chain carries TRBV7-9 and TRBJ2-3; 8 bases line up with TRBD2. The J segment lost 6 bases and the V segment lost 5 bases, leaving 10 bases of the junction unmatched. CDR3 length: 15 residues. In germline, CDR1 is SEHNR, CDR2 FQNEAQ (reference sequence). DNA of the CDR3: TGTGCCAGCAGCGCCGGACTAGCTGCGGGGGATACGCAGTATTTT. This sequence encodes CASSAGLAAGDTQYF.

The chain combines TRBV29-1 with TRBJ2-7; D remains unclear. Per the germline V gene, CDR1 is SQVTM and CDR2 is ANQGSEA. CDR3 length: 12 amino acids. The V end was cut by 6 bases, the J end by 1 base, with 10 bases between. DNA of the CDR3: TGCAGCGTGGAATATCAATCCTACGAGCAGTACTTC. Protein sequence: CSVEYQSYEQYF.

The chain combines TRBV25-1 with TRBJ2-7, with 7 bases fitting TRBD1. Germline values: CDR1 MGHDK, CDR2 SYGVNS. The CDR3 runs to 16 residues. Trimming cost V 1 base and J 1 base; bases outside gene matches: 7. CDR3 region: CASSEFKGARSYEQYF. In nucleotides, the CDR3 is TGTGCCAGCAGTGAATTTAAGGGGGCGCGTTCCTACGAGCAGTACTTC.

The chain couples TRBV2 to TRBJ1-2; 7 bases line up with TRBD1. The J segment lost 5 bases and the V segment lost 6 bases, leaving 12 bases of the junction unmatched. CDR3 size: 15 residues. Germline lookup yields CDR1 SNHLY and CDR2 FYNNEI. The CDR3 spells CASRALTGESYGYTF. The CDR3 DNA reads TGTGCCAGCAGAGCTCTTACAGGGGAGAGTTATGGCTACACCTTC.

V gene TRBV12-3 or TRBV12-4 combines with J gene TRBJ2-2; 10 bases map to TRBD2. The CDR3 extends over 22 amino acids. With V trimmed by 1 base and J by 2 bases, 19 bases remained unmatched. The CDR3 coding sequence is TGTGCCAGCAGTTTAGAAGTGGGAGGATTAGCGGGAGGTCTACCAAACACCGGGGAGCTGTTTTTT. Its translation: CASSLEVGGLAGGLPNTGELFF.

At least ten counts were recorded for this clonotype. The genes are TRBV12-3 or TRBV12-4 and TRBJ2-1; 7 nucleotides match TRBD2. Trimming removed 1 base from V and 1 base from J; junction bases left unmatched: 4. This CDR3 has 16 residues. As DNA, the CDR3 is TGTGCCAGCAGTTTAGTGCTTAGCGGGTCCTACAATGAGCAGTTCTTC. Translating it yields CASSLVLSGSYNEQFF.

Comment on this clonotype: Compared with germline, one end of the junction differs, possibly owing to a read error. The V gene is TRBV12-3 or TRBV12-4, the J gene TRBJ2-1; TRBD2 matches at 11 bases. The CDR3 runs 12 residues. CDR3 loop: CASSLDPLAGVF. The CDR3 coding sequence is TGTGCCAGCAGTTTAGACCCACTAGCGGGGGTCTTC.